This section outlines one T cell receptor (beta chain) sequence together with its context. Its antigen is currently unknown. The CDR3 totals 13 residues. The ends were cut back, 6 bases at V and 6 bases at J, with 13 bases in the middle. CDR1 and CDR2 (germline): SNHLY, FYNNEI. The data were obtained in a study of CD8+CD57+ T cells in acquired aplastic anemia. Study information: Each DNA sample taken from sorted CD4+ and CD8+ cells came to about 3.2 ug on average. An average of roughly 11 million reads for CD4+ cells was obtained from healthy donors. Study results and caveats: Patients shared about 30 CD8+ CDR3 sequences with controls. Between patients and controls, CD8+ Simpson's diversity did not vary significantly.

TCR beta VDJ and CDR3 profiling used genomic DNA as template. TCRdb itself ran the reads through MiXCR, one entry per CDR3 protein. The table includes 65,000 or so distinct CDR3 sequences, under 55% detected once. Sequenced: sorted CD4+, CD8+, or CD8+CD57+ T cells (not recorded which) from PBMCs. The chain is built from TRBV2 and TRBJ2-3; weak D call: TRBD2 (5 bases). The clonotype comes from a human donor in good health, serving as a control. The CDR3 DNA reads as TGTGCCAGCAGCCGACTATCTAGGGATACGCAGTATTTT. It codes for CASSRLSRDTQYF. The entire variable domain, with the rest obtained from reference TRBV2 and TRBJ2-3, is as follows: EPEVTQTPSHQVTQMGQEVILRCVPISNHLYFYWYRQILGQKVEFLVSFYNNEISEKSEIFDDQFSVERPDGSNFTLKIRSTKLEDSAMYFCASSRLSRDTQYFGPGTRLTVL.